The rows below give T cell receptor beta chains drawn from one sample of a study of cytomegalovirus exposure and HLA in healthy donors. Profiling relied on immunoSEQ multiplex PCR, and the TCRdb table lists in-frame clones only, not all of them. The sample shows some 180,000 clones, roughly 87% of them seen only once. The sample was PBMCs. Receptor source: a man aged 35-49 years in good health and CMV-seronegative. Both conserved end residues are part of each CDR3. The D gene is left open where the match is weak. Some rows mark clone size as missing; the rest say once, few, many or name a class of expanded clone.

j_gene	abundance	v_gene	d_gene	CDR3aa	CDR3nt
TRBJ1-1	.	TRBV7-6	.	CASSAGQTEAFF	TGTGCCAGCAGTGCCGGACAGACCGAAGCTTTCTTT
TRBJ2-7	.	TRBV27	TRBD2	CASSFRLAGRYEQYF	TGTGCCAGCAGTTTTCGACTAGCGGGACGGTACGAGCAGTACTTC
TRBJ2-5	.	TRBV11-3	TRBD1	CASSWDRAETQYF	TGTGCCAGCAGCTGGGACAGGGCAGAGACCCAGTACTTC
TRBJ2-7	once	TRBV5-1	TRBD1	CASSFFRDSEYEQYF	TGCGCCAGCAGCTTTTTCCGGGACAGTGAGTACGAGCAGTACTTC
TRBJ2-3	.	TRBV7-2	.	CASSLVRGRTDTQYF	TGTGCCAGCAGCTTAGTACGGGGTCGCACAGATACGCAGTATTTT
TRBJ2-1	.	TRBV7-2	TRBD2	CASSLGAGGYNEQFF	TGTGCCAGCAGCTTAGGAGCGGGAGGCTACAATGAGCAGTTCTTC
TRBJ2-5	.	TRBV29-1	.	CGVEGAPWRGRQETQYF	TGCGGCGTTGAAGGAGCCCCGTGGAGGGGGCGCCAAGAGACCCAGTACTTC
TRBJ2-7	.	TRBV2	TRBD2	CAIPGLAGGEQYF	TGTGCCATCCCCGGACTAGCGGGAGGCGAGCAGTACTTC
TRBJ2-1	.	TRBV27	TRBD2	CASSRLAGGPLANEQFF	TGTGCCAGCAGCCGACTAGCGGGAGGGCCATTAGCCAATGAGCAGTTCTTC
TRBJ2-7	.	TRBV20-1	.	CSAPREYEQYF	TGCAGTGCCCCGAGGGAATACGAGCAGTACTTC
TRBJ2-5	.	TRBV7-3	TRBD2	CASSLGEGGPWEIQYF	TGTGCCAGCAGCTTAGGGGAGGGAGGGCCGTGGGAGATCCAGTACTTC
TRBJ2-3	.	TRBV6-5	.	CASKKKIEGTQYF	TGTGCCAGCAAGAAAAAAATCGAGGGTACGCAGTATTTT
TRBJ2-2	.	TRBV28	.	CATPSTSTGELFF	TGTGCCACCCCCTCAACAAGCACCGGGGAGCTGTTTTTT
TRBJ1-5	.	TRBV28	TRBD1	CASSSPRGEGNQPQHF	TGTGCCAGCAGTTCCCCCAGGGGGGAGGGCAATCAGCCCCAGCATTTT
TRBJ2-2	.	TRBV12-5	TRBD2	CASGFVSGGATGELFF	TGTGCTAGTGGTTTTGTATCGGGAGGGGCCACCGGGGAGCTGTTTTTT
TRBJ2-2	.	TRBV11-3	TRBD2	CASSPTSGHNTGELFF	TGTGCCAGCAGCCCGACTAGCGGGCATAACACCGGGGAGCTGTTTTTT
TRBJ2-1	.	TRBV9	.	CASSQGGQPYNEQFF	TGTGCCAGCAGCCAGGGGGGACAGCCGTACAATGAGCAGTTCTTC
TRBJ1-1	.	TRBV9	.	CASSVVERGCQGYTEAFF	TGTGCCAGCAGCGTAGTAGAAAGGGGATGTCAGGGGTACACTGAAGCTTTCTTT
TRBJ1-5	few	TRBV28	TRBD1	CASSPREQGANQPQHF	TGTGCCAGCAGTCCCCGGGAACAGGGGGCCAATCAGCCCCAGCATTTT
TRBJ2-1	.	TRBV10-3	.	CAISELNEQFF	TGTGCCATCAGTGAGCTAAATGAGCAGTTCTTC
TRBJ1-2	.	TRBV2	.	CASSAQPTEAGYTF	TGTGCCAGCAGTGCCCAGCCGACAGAAGCGGGCTACACCTTC
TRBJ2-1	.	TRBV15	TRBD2	CATSPSASGRGSYNEQFF	TGTGCCACCAGCCCCTCGGCTAGCGGGAGAGGGTCCTACAATGAGCAGTTCTTC
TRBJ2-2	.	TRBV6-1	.	CASEGAGELFF	TGTGCCAGCGAGGGTGCCGGGGAGCTGTTTTTT
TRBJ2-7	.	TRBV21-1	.	CASSKEGPYEQYF	TGTGCCAGCAGCAAAGAGGGGCCTTACGAGCAGTACTTC
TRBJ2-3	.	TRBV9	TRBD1	CASSVLEGGRSDTQYF	TGTGCCAGCAGCGTCCTCGAAGGGGGCCGATCAGATACGCAGTATTTT
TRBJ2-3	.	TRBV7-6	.	CASSLQGGSDTQYF	TGTGCCAGCAGCTTACAGGGTGGTTCAGATACGCAGTATTTT
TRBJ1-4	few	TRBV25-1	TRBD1	CASSDPQGVEKLFF	TGTGCCAGCAGTGACCCACAGGGGGTTGAGAAACTGTTTTTT
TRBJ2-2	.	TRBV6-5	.	CASSYSNRLGSRELFF	TGTGCCAGCAGTTATTCGAACCGACTAGGTTCGCGGGAGCTGTTTTTT
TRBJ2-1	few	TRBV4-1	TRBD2	CASSRTPGGPDYNEQFF	TGCGCCAGCAGCCGCACACCGGGGGGGCCGGACTACAATGAGCAGTTCTTC
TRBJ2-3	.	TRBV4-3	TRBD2	CASSQAPSGLALF	TGCGCCAGCAGCCAAGCGCCTAGCGGGCTTGCCCTTTTT